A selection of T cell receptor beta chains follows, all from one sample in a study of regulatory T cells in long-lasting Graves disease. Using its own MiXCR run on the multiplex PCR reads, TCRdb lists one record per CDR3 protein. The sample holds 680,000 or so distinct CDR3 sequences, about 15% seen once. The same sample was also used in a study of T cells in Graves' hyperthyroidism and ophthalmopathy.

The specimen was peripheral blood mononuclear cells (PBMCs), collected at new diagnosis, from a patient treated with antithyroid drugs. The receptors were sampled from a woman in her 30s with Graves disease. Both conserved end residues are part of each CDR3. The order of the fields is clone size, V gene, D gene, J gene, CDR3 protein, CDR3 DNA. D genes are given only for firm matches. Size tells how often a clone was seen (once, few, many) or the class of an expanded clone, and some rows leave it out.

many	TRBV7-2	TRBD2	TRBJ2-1	CANSLRGTSGNNEQFF	TGTGCCAACAGCTTACGCGGGACTAGCGGGAACAATGAGCAGTTCTTC
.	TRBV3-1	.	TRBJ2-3	CASSFRVTRADTQYF	TGTGCCAGCAGCTTCCGGGTCACCCGCGCAGATACGCAGTATTTT
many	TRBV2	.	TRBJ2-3	CASSEYQQYF	TGTGCCAGCAGTGAATACCAGCAGTATTTT
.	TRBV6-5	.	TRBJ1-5	CASSYKSGDQPQHF	TGTGCCAGCAGTTACAAGTCAGGGGATCAGCCCCAGCATTTT
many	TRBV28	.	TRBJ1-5	CASSFPGLNQPQHF	TGTGCCAGCAGTTTCCCGGGACTCAATCAGCCCCAGCATTTT
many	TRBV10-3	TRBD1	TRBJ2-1	CAILGQGANNEQFF	TGTGCCATCCTGGGACAGGGTGCGAACAATGAGCAGTTCTTC
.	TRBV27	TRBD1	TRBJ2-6	CASSLWKGGSGANVLTF	TGTGCCAGCAGTTTATGGAAAGGGGGCTCCGGGGCCAACGTCCTGACTTTC
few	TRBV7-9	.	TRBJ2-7	CASSLGTSEQYF	TGTGCCAGCAGCTTAGGGACTTCCGAGCAGTACTTC
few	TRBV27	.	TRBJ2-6	CASRFGTRAGANVLTF	TGTGCCAGCCGCTTCGGGACGAGGGCTGGGGCCAACGTCCTGACTTTC
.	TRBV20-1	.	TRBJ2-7	CSARQTPSPYEQYF	TGCAGTGCTAGACAAACCCCGAGTCCCTACGAGCAGTACTTC
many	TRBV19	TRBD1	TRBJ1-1	CASSLDRGNTEAFF	TGTGCCAGCAGTCTGGACAGGGGTAACACTGAAGCTTTCTTT
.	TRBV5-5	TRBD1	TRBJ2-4	CASSQEAPGGIKNIQYF	TGTGCCAGCAGCCAAGAGGCCCCAGGGGGAATCAAAAACATTCAGTACTTC